A selection of T cell receptor beta chains follows, all from one sample in a study of STAT5B mutations in CD4+ large granular lymphocyte leukemia. Sequencing used immunoSEQ multiplex PCR; TCRdb keeps in-frame clones, though not all of them. Of 38,000 or so clones listed, 65% to 90% were seen once; the top ten hold around 1.3%. Input material: CD4+ T cells from blood buffy coats. The receptor set was obtained from a human donor in good health. Both conserved end residues are part of each CDR3. The D gene is left open where the match is weak. Clone size, where shown, is once, few, many, or a class for clones that have expanded.

clone size	V gene	J gene	D gene	CDR3 DNA	CDR3 protein
.	TRBV6-5	TRBJ2-5	.	TGTGCCAGCAGTTCTTGGCGGGGAGAGACCCAGTACTTC	CASSSWRGETQYF
.	TRBV2	TRBJ2-5	TRBD1	TGTGCCAGCAGTGAAAACTATCCGGGACAGGGGCGAGAGACCCAGTACTTC	CASSENYPGQGRETQYF
.	TRBV15	TRBJ1-4	.	TGTGCCACCAGCAGAGATCGAGGGGGAAATGAAAAACTGTTTTTT	CATSRDRGGNEKLFF
once	TRBV6-1	TRBJ1-2	.	TGTGCCAGCAGTGAGCGGGTTGGCTACACCTTC	CASSERVGYTF
once	TRBV7-9	TRBJ2-7	.	TGTGCCAGCAGCTTAGCGGGACGGGTCGGCGAGCAGTACTTC	CASSLAGRVGEQYF
.	TRBV6-1	TRBJ2-5	.	TGTGCCAGCCGAGAAACTGGATGGGAGACCCAGTACTTC	CASRETGWETQYF
.	TRBV2	TRBJ1-1	.	TGTGCCAGCAGTGACCGGGAGGACACTGAAGCTTTCTTT	CASSDREDTEAFF
.	TRBV5-1	TRBJ2-1	TRBD2	TGCGCCAGCAGCTTGGCTCCGGGCGGGGGGTACAATGAGCAGTTCTTC	CASSLAPGGGYNEQFF
.	TRBV19	TRBJ1-3	.	TGTGCCAGTGGGCAGAGCTCTGGAAACACCATATATTTT	CASGQSSGNTIYF
.	TRBV30	TRBJ1-2	TRBD1	TGTGCCTGGAGTGTACCAGAACAGGGGGCCGGTGGCTACACCTTC	CAWSVPEQGAGGYTF
.	TRBV7-2	TRBJ2-2	.	TGTGCCAGCAGCTTTTCGGGGACCGGGGAGCTGTTTTTT	CASSFSGTGELFF
.	TRBV30	TRBJ1-2	.	TGTGCCTGGAGTGTATTTTATTTGGGGAAATACACCTTC	CAWSVFYLGKYTF
.	TRBV6-5	TRBJ1-1	.	TGTGCCAGCAGTCGAAATCAGGCCACCACTGAAGCTTTCTTT	CASSRNQATTEAFF
.	TRBV11-3	TRBJ2-1	TRBD2	TGTGCCAGCAGCTCCGGGACTAGCGGGAGGGGTGAGCAGTTCTTC	CASSSGTSGRGEQFF
.	TRBV6-1	TRBJ1-2	.	TGTGCCAGCAGTGAATCAGGGCGGGACTGGGCTGGCTACACCTTC	CASSESGRDWAGYTF
.	TRBV5-1	TRBJ2-7	TRBD1	TGCGCCAGCAGCACCGAACCGGGACAGGGTTCCTACGAGCAGTACTTC	CASSTEPGQGSYEQYF
.	TRBV6-1	TRBJ2-1	TRBD1	TGTGCCAGCAGTGAACCCGGGACAGGCTACAATGAGCAGTTCTTC	CASSEPGTGYNEQFF
.	TRBV21-1	TRBJ2-2	.	TGTGCCAGCAGCACCGACAGGGTAGAGACCGGGGAGCTGTTTTTT	CASSTDRVETGELFF
.	TRBV7-9	TRBJ2-4	TRBD1	TGTGCCAGCAGCTTAACAGGGGGCGGAAACATTCAGTACTTC	CASSLTGGGNIQYF
.	TRBV5-4	TRBJ1-1	.	TGTGCCAGCAGCTTTCAGAGGGCCAGCACTGAAGCTTTCTTT	CASSFQRASTEAFF
once	TRBV27	TRBJ2-1	TRBD2	TGTGCCAGCAGTTCGGGACTAGCGGGAGGGCCCACCTACAATGAGCAGTTCTTC	CASSSGLAGGPTYNEQFF
.	TRBV4-3	TRBJ1-2	TRBD1	TGCGCCAGCAGCCAAGCGGTACAGGGGGCGCATGGCTACACCTTC	CASSQAVQGAHGYTF
.	TRBV9	TRBJ1-3	.	TGTGCCAGCAGCGTAGTAGGGACTAGTGGAAACACCATATATTTT	CASSVVGTSGNTIYF
.	TRBV29-1	TRBJ2-5	TRBD1	TGCAGCGTTGAACGGGACAGTGAAGAGACCCAGTACTTC	CSVERDSEETQYF
.	TRBV9	TRBJ1-2	.	TGTGCCAGCAGCCCCCGTTTCGTGGGTCAATCTGATGGCTACACCTTC	CASSPRFVGQSDGYTF
.	TRBV29-1	TRBJ2-1	TRBD1	TGCAGCGTCGGACAGGGAGCCTACAATGAGCAGTTCTTC	CSVGQGAYNEQFF